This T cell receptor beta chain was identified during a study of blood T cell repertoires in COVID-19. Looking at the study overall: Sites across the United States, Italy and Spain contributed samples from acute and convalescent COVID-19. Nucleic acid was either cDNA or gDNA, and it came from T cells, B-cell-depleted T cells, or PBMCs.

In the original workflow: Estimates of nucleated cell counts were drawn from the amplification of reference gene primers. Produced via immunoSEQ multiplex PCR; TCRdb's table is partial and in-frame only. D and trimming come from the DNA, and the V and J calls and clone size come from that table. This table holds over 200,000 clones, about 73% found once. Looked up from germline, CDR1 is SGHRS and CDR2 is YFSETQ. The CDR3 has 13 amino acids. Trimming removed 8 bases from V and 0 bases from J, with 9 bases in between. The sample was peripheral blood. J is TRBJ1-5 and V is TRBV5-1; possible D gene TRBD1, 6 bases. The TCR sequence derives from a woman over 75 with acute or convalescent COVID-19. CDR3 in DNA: TGCGCCAGTCACAGGGATAGCAATCAGCCCCAGCATTTT. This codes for CASHRDSNQPQHF.